The next 4 T cell receptor beta chains were all read from a single sample in a study of T cell responses to AZD1222 COVID-19 vaccine. Libraries were prepared by immunoSEQ multiplex PCR; TCRdb keeps only in-frame clonotypes and omits some of them. This table has 150,000 to 200,000 clones, 75% to 90% appearing once. The input for sequencing was peripheral blood, taken on day 0 of MenACWY control vaccination. The receptors here all came from an adult in good health.

V is TRBV19 and J is TRBJ1-1; maybe TRBD1 (6 bases). CDR3 size: 14 residues. Trimming left V 5 bases short and J 6 bases short, with 16 bases between. CDR1 and CDR2 from the germline V gene are LNHDA and SQIVND (reference sequence). The CDR3 sequence is CASSFGQLSAEAFF. The CDR3 DNA follows: TGTGCCAGTAGTTTCGGACAGTTGAGCGCTGAAGCTTTCTTT.

The chain combines TRBV16 with TRBJ1-2; 9 bases match TRBD1. The CDR3 has 14 residues. The ends lost 4 bases at V and 5 bases at J; junction bases unmatched: 5. Germline CDR1 reads KGHSY; CDR2 reads FQNENV. The CDR3 reads CASSLRDRVYGYTF. The CDR3 bases are TGTGCCAGCAGCCTCCGGGACAGGGTGTATGGCTACACCTTC.

This chain connects TRBV28 to TRBJ1-2, with a tentative D call TRBD1 (5 bases). The germline V gene has CDR1 MDHEN and CDR2 SYDVKM. V was pared by 4 bases and J by 3 bases, with 12 bases between. This CDR3 contains 14 residues. CDR3 nucleotide sequence: TGTGCCAGCAGTTCGACAGTTTGGGACTATGGCTACACCTTC. This codes for CASSSTVWDYGYTF.

J is TRBJ2-2 and V is TRBV19; D not resolved. Germline CDR1 LNHDA, CDR2 SQIVND (reference sequence). This CDR3 comprises 15 residues. Trimming took off 1 base at V and 3 bases at J, with 9 bases between the two ends. The CDR3 sequence is CASSIVGWDTGELFF. Here the CDR3 DNA reads TGTGCCAGTAGTATAGTAGGGTGGGACACCGGGGAGCTGTTTTTT.